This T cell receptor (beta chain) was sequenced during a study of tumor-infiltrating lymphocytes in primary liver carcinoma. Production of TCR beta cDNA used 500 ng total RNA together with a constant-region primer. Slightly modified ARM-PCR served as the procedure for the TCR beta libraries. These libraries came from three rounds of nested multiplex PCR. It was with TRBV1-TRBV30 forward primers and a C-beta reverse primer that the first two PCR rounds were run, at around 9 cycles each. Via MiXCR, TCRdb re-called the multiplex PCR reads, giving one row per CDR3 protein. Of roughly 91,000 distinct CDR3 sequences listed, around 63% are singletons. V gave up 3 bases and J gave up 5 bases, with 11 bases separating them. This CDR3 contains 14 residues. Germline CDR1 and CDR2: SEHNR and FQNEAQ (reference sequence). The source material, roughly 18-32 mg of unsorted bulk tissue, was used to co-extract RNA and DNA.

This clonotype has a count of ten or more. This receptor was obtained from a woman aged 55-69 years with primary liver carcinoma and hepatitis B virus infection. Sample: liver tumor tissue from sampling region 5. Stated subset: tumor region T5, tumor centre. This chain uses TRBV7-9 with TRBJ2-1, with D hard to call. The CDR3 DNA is TGTGCCAGCAGCTTCCAAGGAACGGACAATGAGCAGTTCTTC. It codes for CASSFQGTDNEQFF.